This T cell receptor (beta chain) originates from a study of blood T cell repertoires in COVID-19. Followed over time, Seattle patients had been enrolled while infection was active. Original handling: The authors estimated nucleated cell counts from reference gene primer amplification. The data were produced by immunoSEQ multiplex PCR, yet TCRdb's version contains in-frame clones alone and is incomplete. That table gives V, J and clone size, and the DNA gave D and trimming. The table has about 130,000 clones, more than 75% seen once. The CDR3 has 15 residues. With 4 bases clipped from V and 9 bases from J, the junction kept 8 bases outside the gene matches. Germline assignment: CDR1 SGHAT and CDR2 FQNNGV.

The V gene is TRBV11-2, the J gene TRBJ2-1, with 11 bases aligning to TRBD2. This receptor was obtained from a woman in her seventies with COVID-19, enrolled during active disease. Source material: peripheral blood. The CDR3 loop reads CASSSSSGGFGEQFF. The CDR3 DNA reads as TGTGCCAGCAGCTCATCTAGCGGGGGGTTTGGTGAGCAGTTCTTC.